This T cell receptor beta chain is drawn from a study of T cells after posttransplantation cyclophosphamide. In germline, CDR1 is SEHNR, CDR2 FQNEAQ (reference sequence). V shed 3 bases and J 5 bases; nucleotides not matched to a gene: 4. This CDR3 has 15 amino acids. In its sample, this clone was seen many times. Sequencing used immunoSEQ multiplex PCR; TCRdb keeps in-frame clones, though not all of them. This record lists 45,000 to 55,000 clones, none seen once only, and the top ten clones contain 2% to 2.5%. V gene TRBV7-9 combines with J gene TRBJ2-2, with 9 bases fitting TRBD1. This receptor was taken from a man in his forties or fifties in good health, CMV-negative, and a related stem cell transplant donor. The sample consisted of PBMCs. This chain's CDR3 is CASSFDRGYTGELFF. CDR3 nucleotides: TGTGCCAGCAGCTTTGACAGGGGGTATACCGGGGAGCTGTTTTTT.